These 26 T cell receptor beta chains came from one sample sequenced in a study of blood T cells in healthy people across ages. Using a J-beta primer mix together with a sample-barcoded 5' primer, a second PCR was run for roughly 7 to 11 cycles. One entry per CDR3 protein, called by TCRdb with MiXCR from the 5' RACE reads. The sample holds about 1.4 million distinct CDR3 sequences, almost 60% seen once. The sequencing sample was made of blood. These receptors were taken from a man between 18 and 29 years old in good health.

The chain joins TRBV29-1 to TRBJ1-4, with no clear D. This CDR3 is 14 amino acids long. Trimming stripped 8 bases from V and 0 bases from J, with 13 bases between. Per germline, CDR1 SQVTM and CDR2 ANQGSEA. The CDR3 DNA reads TGCAGCTTCTCGGACGTTGCAACTAATGAAAAACTGTTTTTT. It codes for CSFSDVATNEKLFF.

The V gene is TRBV7-2, the J gene TRBJ2-3; unclear D gene. The CDR3 runs to 15 residues. Germline CDR1 reads SGHTA; CDR2 reads FQGNSA. Trimming stripped 1 base from V and 0 bases from J, with 8 bases between. As DNA, the CDR3 is TGTGCCAGCAGCTTAGAGTCTGGTAGCACAGATACGCAGTATTTT. Translating gives CASSLESGSTDTQYF.

This CDR3 reads CASSQDLASDTQYF. The CDR3 DNA is TGTGCCAGCAGCCAAGATCTAGCGTCAGATACGCAGTATTTT. This chain connects TRBV4-2 to TRBJ2-3; tentative D call: TRBD2 (6 bases). CDR3 size: 14 residues. Germline-derived CDR1 and CDR2 are LGHNA and YNFKEQ. V lost 0 bases to trimming and J lost 4 bases, with 8 bases between them.

This clonotype was detected a few times. V usage is TRBV20-1 and J usage is TRBJ1-1; D unclear. The CDR3 length is 14 residues. Between the trimmed V and J ends, which lost 4 bases and 5 bases, there was a span of 17 bases. CDR1 is DFQATT and CDR2 is SNEGSKA in the germline V gene (reference sequence). CDR3 sequence (DNA): TGCAGTGCTACAAAGTTCACGTTGGGTACTGAAGCTTTCTTT. Amino acid sequence: CSATKFTLGTEAFF.

The chain carries TRBV6-2 or TRBV6-3 and TRBJ1-1, with D perhaps matching TRBD1 (6 bases). The CDR3 runs 14 residues. CDR1 MNHEY and CDR2 SVGEGT come from the germline V gene. V lost 5 bases, J lost 1 base, and 11 bases lay in between. The CDR3 loop is CASSGGRENTEAFF. Here the CDR3 DNA reads TGTGCCAGCAGTGGGGGCAGGGAGAACACTGAAGCTTTCTTT.

This clonotype occurred once. The V call is TRBV4-2, the J call TRBJ2-7; D is uncertain. The CDR3 runs to 12 residues. Germline lookup yields CDR1 LGHNA and CDR2 YNFKEQ. V was shortened by 0 bases and J by 7 bases, with 7 bases between the two germline ends. CDR3: CASSQDYTEQYF. The CDR3 nucleotides read TGTGCCAGCAGCCAAGATTATACTGAGCAGTACTTC.

The V gene is TRBV7-9, the J gene TRBJ2-1; tentative D call: TRBD1 (5 bases). V shed 5 bases and J shed 8 bases, with 19 bases lying between them. The CDR3 spans 15 residues. Germline V gives CDR1 SEHNR, CDR2 FQNEAQ (reference sequence). In DNA form, the CDR3 reads TGTGCCAGCAGCGAGTGGAAAGGCAGGGTCGATGAGCAGTTCTTC. This translates into CASSEWKGRVDEQFF.

This clonotype was detected a few times. This chain links TRBV12-3 or TRBV12-4 with TRBJ1-1, with D hard to call. The CDR3 is 15 amino acids. V lost 3 bases, J lost 6 bases, and 17 bases lay in between. CDR3 nucleotide sequence: TGTGCCAGCAGTTTCGGCGTGGGATCCGTTTCTGAAGCTTTCTTT. Protein: CASSFGVGSVSEAFF.

CDR3 sequence (DNA): TGCGCCAGCAGCCAGCATCCGGACACATTCTCCTACGAGCAGTACTTC. It yields the protein CASSQHPDTFSYEQYF. The chain combines TRBV4-3 with TRBJ2-7; maybe TRBD1 (5 bases). The V gene lost 3 bases and the J gene lost 0 bases, with 15 bases spanning the gap. The CDR3 has 16 residues. The germline gives CDR1 LGHNA, CDR2 YSLEER.

This CDR3 reads CSARHREVYGYTF. Here the CDR3 DNA reads TGCAGTGCTAGACACAGGGAGGTCTATGGCTACACCTTC. The chain is built from TRBV20-1 and TRBJ1-2, with D tentatively TRBD1 (6 bases). V shed 2 bases and J shed 4 bases, with 11 bases lying between them. CDR3 length equals 13 residues. Germline assignment: CDR1 DFQATT and CDR2 SNEGSKA (reference sequence).

This clonotype was detected a few times. The V call is TRBV9, the J call TRBJ2-1; no clear D. Germline V gives CDR1 SGDLS, CDR2 YYNGEE. V was cut by 0 bases and J by 8 bases, with 12 bases left in between. The CDR3 has 14 amino acids. The CDR3 DNA reads TGTGCCAGCAGCGTAGCTCGAGTAGGTTATGAGCAGTTCTTC. Translation: CASSVARVGYEQFF. The entire variable domain, with the rest obtained from reference TRBV9 and TRBJ2-1, is as follows: DSGVTQTPKHLITATGQRVTLRCSPRSGDLSVYWYQQSLDQGLQFLIQYYNGEERAKGNILERFSAQQFPDLHSELNLSSLELGDSALYFCASSVARVGYEQFFGPGTRLTVL.

J is TRBJ2-1 and V is TRBV5-6; tentatively, D is TRBD2 (6 bases). This CDR3 comprises 15 residues. V lost 4 bases to trimming and J lost 2 bases, with 13 bases between them. Germline-derived CDR1 and CDR2 are SGHDT and YYEEEE. DNA for the CDR3: TGTGCCAGCAGCCTAGCGATACCGACCTACAATGAGCAGTTCTTC. This translates into CASSLAIPTYNEQFF.

The rearrangement links TRBV27 to TRBJ1-1, with 8 bases identical to TRBD1. J lost 4 bases, V lost 5 bases, and 12 bases had no gene match. CDR1 and CDR2 (germline): MNHEY, SMNVEV (reference sequence). The CDR3 covers 16 residues. The CDR3, as DNA: TGTGCCAGCAGTCCCTTGACAGGGGAAGTTAGCACTGAAGCTTTCTTT. Protein sequence: CASSPLTGEVSTEAFF.

The CDR3 coding sequence is TGTGCCAGCTGGCGCGGAGCTTTCGATGGTGAGCAGTTCTTC. Residues: CASWRGAFDGEQFF. V is TRBV11-2 and J is TRBJ2-1; D is undetermined. Germline-derived CDR1 and CDR2 are SGHAT and FQNNGV. V lost 8 bases and J lost 9, with 20 bases in between. The CDR3 sequence is 14 residues long.

This chain links TRBV6-1 with TRBJ1-2; D is perhaps TRBD1 (6 bases). The CDR3 runs to 14 residues. CDR1 and CDR2 (germline): MNHNS, SASEGT. The germline V and J ends were trimmed by 2 bases and 4 bases, with 11 bases remaining between them. The CDR3 spells CASSESAGAYGYTF. As DNA, the CDR3 is TGTGCCAGCAGTGAAAGCGCAGGGGCCTATGGCTACACCTTC.

V and J are TRBV20-1 and TRBJ1-2, with D unresolved. The CDR3 runs 13 residues. CDR1 is DFQATT and CDR2 is SNEGSKA in the germline V gene (reference sequence). Trimming removed 0 bases from V and 3 bases from J, with 8 bases in between. DNA for the CDR3: TGCAGTGCTAGAGATCACAGAGACTATGGCTACACCTTC. Its translation is CSARDHRDYGYTF.

This chain joins TRBV29-1 and TRBJ2-1; 10 bases are shared with TRBD2. V was clipped by 6 bases and J by 7 bases; unmatched bases: 12. CDR3 length: 15 amino acids. Looked up from germline, CDR1 is SQVTM and CDR2 is ANQGSEA. The CDR3 is CSVGQLAGIANEQFF. CDR3 coding DNA: TGCAGCGTGGGGCAACTAGCGGGAATTGCGAATGAGCAGTTCTTC.

The V gene is TRBV5-1, the J gene TRBJ1-1; TRBD1 is a possible D gene (6 bases). The CDR3 is made up of 14 amino acids. Trimming stripped 5 bases from V and 11 bases from J, with 22 bases between. The germline CDR1 and CDR2 sequences are SGHRS and YFSETQ. The CDR3: CASSSSGEGLYAFF. The CDR3, as DNA: TGCGCCAGCAGTTCTTCAGGGGAAGGCCTTTATGCTTTCTTT.

This clonotype was observed a handful of times. CDR3 loop: CASSPVVKNYEQYF. DNA for the CDR3: TGTGCCAGCAGCCCCGTGGTGAAAAACTACGAGCAGTACTTC. This chain joins TRBV28 and TRBJ2-7; no firm D call. Trimming pared 6 bases from V and 3 bases from J, leaving 15 bases between. The CDR3 sequence is 14 residues long. Germline V gene sequence: CDR1 MDHEN, CDR2 SYDVKM.

This clonotype was observed a few times. This chain links TRBV12-3 or TRBV12-4 with TRBJ2-7, with 9 bases lining up with TRBD1. The V segment lost 6 bases and the J segment 5 bases; nucleotides outside the gene matches: 8. This CDR3 is built from 14 residues. The CDR3 here is CASRTGTGNDEQYF. The CDR3 nucleotides are TGTGCCAGCAGGACCGGGACAGGGAACGACGAGCAGTACTTC.

The chain combines TRBV9 with TRBJ1-2; TRBD1 is a possible D gene (5 bases). The CDR3 is made up of 13 amino acids. Germline CDR1 SGDLS, CDR2 YYNGEE. The V end lost 4 bases, the J end lost 4 bases, and 11 bases lay between the germline ends. CDR3 DNA: TGTGCCAGCAGCCTCGGGGCTCCCTATGGCTACACCTTC. Its protein product is CASSLGAPYGYTF.

The chain couples TRBV7-9 to TRBJ2-4; D possibly corresponds to TRBD2 (6 bases). Germline V gives CDR1 SEHNR, CDR2 FQNEAQ (reference sequence). The CDR3 has 15 amino acids. V lost 3 bases and J 3 bases, leaving 12 bases between the germline ends. CDR3 nucleotide sequence: TGTGCCAGCAGCTTTGTGGCTAGCGACAAAAACATTCAGTACTTC. Its protein is CASSFVASDKNIQYF.

This clonotype has just a few counts. This chain joins TRBV27 and TRBJ1-6, with D hard to call. The CDR3 loop spans 12 amino acids. Germline V gene lookup returns CDR1 MNHEY and CDR2 SMNVEV (reference sequence). The V end was cut by 3 bases, the J end by 8 bases, with 5 bases between. CDR3 residues: CASSFLHSPLHF. CDR3 DNA: TGTGCCAGCAGTTTCCTCCATTCACCCCTCCACTTT.

This clonotype was seen more than once but under ten times. The rearrangement uses TRBV29-1 and TRBJ2-5; TRBD1 is a possible D gene (6 bases). The J call may not be correct, given that the DNA end is closer to TRBJ2-7. Germline V gene data show CDR1 as SQVTM and CDR2 as ANQGSEA. The CDR3 is made up of 14 amino acids. CDR3 in DNA: TGCAGCGTTAAAAAGTCAGGACAGATCTACGAGCAGTACTTC. It specifies CSVKKSGQIYEQYF.

This chain uses TRBV4-1 with TRBJ2-1, with D hard to call. The CDR3 loop spans 13 amino acids. Germline assignment: CDR1 MGHRA and CDR2 YSYEKL. Trimming stripped 3 bases from V and 7 bases from J, with 10 bases between. CDR3 sequence reads: CASSHTRGNEQFF. The CDR3 DNA reads as TGCGCCAGCAGCCACACCCGTGGGAATGAGCAGTTCTTC.

Here the CDR3 reads CASSSDRGWTGELFF. Here the CDR3 DNA reads TGTGCCAGCAGTAGCGACAGGGGTTGGACCGGGGAGCTGTTTTTT. The genes are TRBV12-3 or TRBV12-4 and TRBJ2-2; 8 bases are shared with TRBD1. This CDR3 comprises 15 residues. V trimming: 5 bases; J trimming: 5 bases; junction bases outside the gene matches: 7.